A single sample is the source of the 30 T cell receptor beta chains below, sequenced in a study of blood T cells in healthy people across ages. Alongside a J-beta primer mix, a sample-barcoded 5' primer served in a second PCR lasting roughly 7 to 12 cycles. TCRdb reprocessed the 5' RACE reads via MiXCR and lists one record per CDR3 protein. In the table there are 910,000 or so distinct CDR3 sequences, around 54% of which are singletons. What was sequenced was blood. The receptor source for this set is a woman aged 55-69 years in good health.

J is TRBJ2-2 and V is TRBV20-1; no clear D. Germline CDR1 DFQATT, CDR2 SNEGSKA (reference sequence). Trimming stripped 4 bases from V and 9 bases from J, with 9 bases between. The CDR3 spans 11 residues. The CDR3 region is CSAKRRWELFF. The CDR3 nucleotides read TGCAGTGCTAAAAGACGTTGGGAGCTGTTTTTT.

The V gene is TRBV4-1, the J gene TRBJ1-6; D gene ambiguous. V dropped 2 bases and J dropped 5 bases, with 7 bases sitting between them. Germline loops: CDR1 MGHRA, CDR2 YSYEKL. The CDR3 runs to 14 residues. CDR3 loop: CASSQWQNNSPLHF. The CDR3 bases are TGCGCCAGCAGCCAATGGCAGAATAATTCACCCCTCCACTTT.

For the CDR3, the DNA is TGTGCCAGCAGCCTCAGGAGCGGGGGGTACGAGCAGTACTTC. Protein: CASSLRSGGYEQYF. The chain joins TRBV13 to TRBJ2-5; 9 positions match TRBD2. The end of the DNA is better explained by TRBJ2-7, so the J call may be wrong. CDR1 is PRHDT and CDR2 is FYEKMQ in the germline V gene (reference sequence). This CDR3 spans 14 amino acids.

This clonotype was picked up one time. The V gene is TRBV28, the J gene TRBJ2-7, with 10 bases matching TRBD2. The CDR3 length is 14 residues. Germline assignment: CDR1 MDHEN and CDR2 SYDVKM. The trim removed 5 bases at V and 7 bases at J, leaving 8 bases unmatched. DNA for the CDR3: TGTGCCAGCAGTGCCACCCTAGCGGGAGCTGAGCAGTACTTC. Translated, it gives CASSATLAGAEQYF.

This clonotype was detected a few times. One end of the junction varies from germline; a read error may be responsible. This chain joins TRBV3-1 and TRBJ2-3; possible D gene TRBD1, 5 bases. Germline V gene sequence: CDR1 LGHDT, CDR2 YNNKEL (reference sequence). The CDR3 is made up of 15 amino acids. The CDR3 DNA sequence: TGTGCCAGCACCCAACAACACAGGAGCACAGATACGCAGTATTTT. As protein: CASTQQHRSTDTQYF.

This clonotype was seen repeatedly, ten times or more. The DNA for the CDR3 is TGTGCCAGCAGCCCCTGGACAGCCGCCTCTGGGGCCAACGTCCTGACTTTC. It translates to CASSPWTAASGANVLTF. The rearrangement links TRBV3-1 to TRBJ2-6; a possible D gene is TRBD1 (6 bases). Germline CDR1 is LGHDT and CDR2 is YNNKEL (reference sequence). The V end was cut by 4 bases, the J end by 0 bases, with 13 bases between. This CDR3 spans 17 amino acids.

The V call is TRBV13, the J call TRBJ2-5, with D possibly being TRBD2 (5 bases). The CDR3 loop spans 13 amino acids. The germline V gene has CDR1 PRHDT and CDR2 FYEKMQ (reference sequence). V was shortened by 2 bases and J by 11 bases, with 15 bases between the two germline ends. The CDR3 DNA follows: TGTGCCAGCAGCTTATCCCTCGTTTGGGAGCAGTACTTC. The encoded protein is CASSLSLVWEQYF.

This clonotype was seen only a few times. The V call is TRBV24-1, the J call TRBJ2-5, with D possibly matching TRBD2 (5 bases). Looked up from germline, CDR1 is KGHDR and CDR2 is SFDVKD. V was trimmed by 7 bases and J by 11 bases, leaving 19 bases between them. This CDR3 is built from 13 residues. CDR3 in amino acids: CATSDLWTAKQYF. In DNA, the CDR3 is TGTGCCACCAGCGACCTATGGACTGCCAAGCAGTACTTC.

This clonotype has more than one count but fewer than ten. CDR3 coding DNA: TGTGCCAGCAGTTACTCCAGGGTATACAATGAGCAGTTCTTC. This translates into CASSYSRVYNEQFF. This chain joins TRBV6-6 and TRBJ2-1, with D possibly TRBD1 on 5 matching bases. The CDR3 covers 14 residues. Trimming took off 0 bases at V and 4 bases at J, with 7 bases between the two ends. CDR1 is MNHNY and CDR2 is SVGAGI in the germline V gene (reference sequence).

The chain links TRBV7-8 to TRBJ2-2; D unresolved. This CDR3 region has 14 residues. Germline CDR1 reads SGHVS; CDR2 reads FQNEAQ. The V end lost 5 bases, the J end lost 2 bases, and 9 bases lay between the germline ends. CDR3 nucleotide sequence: TGTGCCAGCAGCAAGAACCCCAACACCGGGGAGCTGTTTTTT. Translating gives CASSKNPNTGELFF.

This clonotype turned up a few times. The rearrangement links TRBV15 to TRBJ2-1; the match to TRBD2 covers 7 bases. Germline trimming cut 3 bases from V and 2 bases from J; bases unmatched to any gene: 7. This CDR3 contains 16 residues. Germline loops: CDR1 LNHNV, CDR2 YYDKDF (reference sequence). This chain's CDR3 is CATSRDLAGAYNEQFF. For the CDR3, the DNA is TGTGCCACCAGCAGGGATTTAGCGGGCGCCTACAATGAGCAGTTCTTC.

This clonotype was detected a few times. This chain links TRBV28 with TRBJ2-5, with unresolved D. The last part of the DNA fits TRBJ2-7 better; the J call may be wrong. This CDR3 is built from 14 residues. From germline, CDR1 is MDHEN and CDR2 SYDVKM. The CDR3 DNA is TGTGCCAGCAGTTTAGTGTTGGGTGGTAACGAGCAGTACTTC. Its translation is CASSLVLGGNEQYF.

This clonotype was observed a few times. The CDR3 nucleotides are TGTGCCAGCAGCCTCGTTCAGGGGGCTGAAAAACTGTTTTTT. Translation: CASSLVQGAEKLFF. The V and J genes are TRBV7-2 and TRBJ1-4; 8 bases line up with TRBD1. The CDR3 is 14 amino acids. The germline V gene encodes CDR1 SGHTA and CDR2 FQGNSA. V dropped 5 bases and J dropped 7; count of bases not matched to a gene: 6.

CDR3 amino acids: CASSGPGESLYTDTQYF. In DNA, the CDR3 is TGCGCCAGCAGCGGACCCGGGGAGTCCCTTTACACAGATACGCAGTATTTT. This rearrangement joins TRBV5-1 to TRBJ2-3, with D perhaps matching TRBD2 (5 bases). Trimming removed 4 bases from V and 2 bases from J, with 20 bases in between. This CDR3 spans 17 amino acids. CDR1 is SGHRS and CDR2 is YFSETQ in the germline V gene.

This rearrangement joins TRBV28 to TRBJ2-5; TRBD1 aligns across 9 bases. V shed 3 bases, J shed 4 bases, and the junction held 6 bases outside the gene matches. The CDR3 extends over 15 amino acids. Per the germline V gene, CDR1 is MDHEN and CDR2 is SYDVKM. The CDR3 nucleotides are TGTGCCAGCAGTTTGGGGACAGGGTTTCCAGAGACCCAGTACTTC. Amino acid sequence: CASSLGTGFPETQYF. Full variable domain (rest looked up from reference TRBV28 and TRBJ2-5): DVKVTQSSRYLVKRTGEKVFLECVQDMDHENMFWYRQDPGLGLRLIYFSYDVKMKEKGDIPEGYSVSREKKERFSLILESASTNQTSMYLCASSLGTGFPETQYFGPGTRLLVL.

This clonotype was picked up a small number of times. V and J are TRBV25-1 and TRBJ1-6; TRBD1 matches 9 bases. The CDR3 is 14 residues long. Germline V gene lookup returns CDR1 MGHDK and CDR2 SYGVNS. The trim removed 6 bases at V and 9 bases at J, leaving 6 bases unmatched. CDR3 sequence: CASRADRGGSPLHF. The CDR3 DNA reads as TGTGCCAGCAGGGCGGACAGGGGTGGTTCACCCCTCCACTTT.

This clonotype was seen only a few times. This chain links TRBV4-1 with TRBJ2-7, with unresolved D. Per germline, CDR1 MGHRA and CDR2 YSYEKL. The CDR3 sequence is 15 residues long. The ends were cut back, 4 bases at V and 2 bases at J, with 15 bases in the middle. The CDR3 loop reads CASSLGSGGAYEQYF. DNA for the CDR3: TGCGCCAGCAGCCTAGGAAGTGGCGGAGCCTACGAGCAGTACTTC.

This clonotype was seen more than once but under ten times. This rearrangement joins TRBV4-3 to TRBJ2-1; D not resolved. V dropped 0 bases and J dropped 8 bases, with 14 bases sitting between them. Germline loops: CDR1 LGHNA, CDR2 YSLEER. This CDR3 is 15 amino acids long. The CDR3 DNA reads TGCGCCAGCAGCCAAGAGATGGGTCGGGTACATGAGCAGTTCTTC. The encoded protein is CASSQEMGRVHEQFF.

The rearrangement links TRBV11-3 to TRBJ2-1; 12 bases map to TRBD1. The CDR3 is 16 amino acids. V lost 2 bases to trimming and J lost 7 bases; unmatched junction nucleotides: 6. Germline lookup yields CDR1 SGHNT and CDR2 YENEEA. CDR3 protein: CASSLLGQGARNEQFF. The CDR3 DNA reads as TGTGCCAGCAGCTTATTGGGACAGGGGGCTCGGAATGAGCAGTTCTTC.

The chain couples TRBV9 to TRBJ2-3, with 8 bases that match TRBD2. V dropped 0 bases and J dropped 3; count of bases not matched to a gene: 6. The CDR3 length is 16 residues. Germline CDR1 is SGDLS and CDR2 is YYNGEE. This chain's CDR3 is CASSVGWREVTDTQYF. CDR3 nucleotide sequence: TGTGCCAGCAGCGTAGGTTGGCGGGAGGTAACAGATACGCAGTATTTT.

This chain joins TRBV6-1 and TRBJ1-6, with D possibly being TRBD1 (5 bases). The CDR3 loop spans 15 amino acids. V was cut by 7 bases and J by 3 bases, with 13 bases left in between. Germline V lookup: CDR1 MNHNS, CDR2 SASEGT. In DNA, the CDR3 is TGTGCCAGCAAAGAGAGGGGCCTCTATAATTCACCCCTCCACTTT. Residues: CASKERGLYNSPLHF.

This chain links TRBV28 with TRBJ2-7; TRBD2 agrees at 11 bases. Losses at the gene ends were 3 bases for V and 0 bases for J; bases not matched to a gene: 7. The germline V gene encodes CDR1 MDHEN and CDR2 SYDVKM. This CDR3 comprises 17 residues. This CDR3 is CASSLWSTSGSSYEQYF. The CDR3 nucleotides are TGTGCCAGCAGTTTGTGGTCAACTAGCGGGAGCTCCTACGAGCAGTACTTC. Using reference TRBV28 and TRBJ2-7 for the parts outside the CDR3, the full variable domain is DVKVTQSSRYLVKRTGEKVFLECVQDMDHENMFWYRQDPGLGLRLIYFSYDVKMKEKGDIPEGYSVSREKKERFSLILESASTNQTSMYLCASSLWSTSGSSYEQYFGPGTRLTVT.

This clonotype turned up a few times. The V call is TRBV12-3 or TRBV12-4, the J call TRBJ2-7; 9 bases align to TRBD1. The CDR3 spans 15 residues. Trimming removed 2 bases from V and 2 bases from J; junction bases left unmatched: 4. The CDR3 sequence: CASSLRGQGAYEQYF. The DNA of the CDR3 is TGTGCCAGCAGTTTAAGGGGACAGGGAGCCTACGAGCAGTACTTC.

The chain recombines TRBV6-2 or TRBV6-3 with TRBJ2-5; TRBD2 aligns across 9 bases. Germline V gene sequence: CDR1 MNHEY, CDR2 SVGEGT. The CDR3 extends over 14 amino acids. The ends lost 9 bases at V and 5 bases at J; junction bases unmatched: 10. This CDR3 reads CASKQAGGEETQYF. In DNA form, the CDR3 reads TGTGCCAGTAAACAAGCGGGAGGCGAGGAGACCCAGTACTTC.

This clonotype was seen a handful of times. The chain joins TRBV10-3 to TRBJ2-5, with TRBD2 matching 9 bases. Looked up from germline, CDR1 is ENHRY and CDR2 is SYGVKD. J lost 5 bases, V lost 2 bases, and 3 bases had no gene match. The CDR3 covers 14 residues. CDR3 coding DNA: TGTGCCATCAGTGAGGGAAGCGGGAGGGAGACCCAGTACTTC. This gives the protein CAISEGSGRETQYF.

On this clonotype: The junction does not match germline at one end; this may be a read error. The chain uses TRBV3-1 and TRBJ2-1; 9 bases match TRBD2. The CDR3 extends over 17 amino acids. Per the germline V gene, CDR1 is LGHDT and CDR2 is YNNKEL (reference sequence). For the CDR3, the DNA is TGTGCCAGCAGCCAAGATTCCAGCGGGAGGTCATACAATGAGCGGTTCTTC. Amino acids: CASSQDSSGRSYNERFF.

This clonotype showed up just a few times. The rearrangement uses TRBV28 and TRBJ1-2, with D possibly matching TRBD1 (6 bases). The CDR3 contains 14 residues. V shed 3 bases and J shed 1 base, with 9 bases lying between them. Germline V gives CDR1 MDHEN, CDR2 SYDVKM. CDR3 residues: CASSLRQDNYGYTF. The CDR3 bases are TGTGCCAGCAGTTTGAGACAGGATAACTATGGCTACACCTTC.

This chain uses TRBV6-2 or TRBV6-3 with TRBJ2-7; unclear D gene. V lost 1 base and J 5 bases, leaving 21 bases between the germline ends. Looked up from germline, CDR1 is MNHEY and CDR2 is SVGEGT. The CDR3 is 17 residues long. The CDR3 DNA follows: TGTGCCAGCAGTTACTTCAATAAGCCCCTAGTCGGCGACGAGCAGTACTTC. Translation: CASSYFNKPLVGDEQYF.

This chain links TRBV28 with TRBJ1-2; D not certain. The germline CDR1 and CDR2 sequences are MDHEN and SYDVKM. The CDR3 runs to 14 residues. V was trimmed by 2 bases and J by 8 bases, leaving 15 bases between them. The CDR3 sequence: CASSLQAGFGGYTF. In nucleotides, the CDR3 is TGTGCCAGCAGTTTACAAGCGGGGTTTGGGGGCTACACCTTC.

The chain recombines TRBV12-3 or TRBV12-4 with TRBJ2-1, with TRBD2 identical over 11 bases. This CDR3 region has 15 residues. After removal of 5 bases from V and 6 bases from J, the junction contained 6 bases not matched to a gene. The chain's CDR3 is CASSPKGLAVNEQFF. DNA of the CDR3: TGTGCCAGCAGTCCCAAGGGACTAGCGGTCAATGAGCAGTTCTTC.